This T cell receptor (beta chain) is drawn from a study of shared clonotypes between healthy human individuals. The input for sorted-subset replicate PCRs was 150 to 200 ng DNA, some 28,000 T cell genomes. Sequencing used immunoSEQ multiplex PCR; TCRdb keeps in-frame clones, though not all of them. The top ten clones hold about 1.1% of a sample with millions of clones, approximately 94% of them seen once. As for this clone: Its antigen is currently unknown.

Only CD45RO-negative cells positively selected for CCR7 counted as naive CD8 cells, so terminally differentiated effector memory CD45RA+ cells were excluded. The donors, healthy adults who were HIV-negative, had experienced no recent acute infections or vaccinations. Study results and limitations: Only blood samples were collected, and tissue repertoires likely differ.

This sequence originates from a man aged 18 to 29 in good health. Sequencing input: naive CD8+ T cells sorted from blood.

CDR3 in DNA: TGCGCCAGCAGCTTGGGGAAGTACAGGGTTGCAAATGAGCAGTTCTTC. This gives the protein CASSLGKYRVANEQFF. The V call is TRBV5-1, the J call TRBJ2-1; tentative D call: TRBD1 (6 bases). This CDR3 contains 16 residues. The V gene lost 0 bases and the J gene lost 7 bases, with 17 bases spanning the gap. Germline values: CDR1 SGHRS, CDR2 YFSETQ. The variable domain in full, with the rest retrieved from reference TRBV5-1 and TRBJ2-1, is KAGVTQTPRYLIKTRGQQVTLSCSPISGHRSVSWYQQTPGQGLQFLFEYFSETQRNKGNFPGRFSGRQFSNSRSEMNVSTLELGDSALYLCASSLGKYRVANEQFFGPGTRLTVL.